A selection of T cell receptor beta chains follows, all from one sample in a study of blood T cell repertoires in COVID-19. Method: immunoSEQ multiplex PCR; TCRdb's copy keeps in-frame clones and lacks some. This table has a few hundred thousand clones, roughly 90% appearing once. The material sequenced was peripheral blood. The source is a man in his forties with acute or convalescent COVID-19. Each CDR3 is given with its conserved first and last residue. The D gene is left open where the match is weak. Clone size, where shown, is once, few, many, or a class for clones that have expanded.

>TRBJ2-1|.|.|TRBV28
CASSIPSEVNNEQFF
TGTGCCAGCAGTATACCTAGCGAGGTCAACAATGAGCAGTTCTTC
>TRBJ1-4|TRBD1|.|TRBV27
CASSPDRVAEKLFF
TGTGCCAGCAGCCCGGACAGGGTTGCTGAAAAACTGTTTTTT
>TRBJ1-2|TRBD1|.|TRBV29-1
CSVLTSTGEGYTF
TGCAGCGTCCTCACCTCTACAGGGGAAGGCTACACCTTC
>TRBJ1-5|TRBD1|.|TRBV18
CASSSGQNNQPQHF
TGTGCCAGCTCATCGGGACAGAACAATCAGCCCCAGCATTTT
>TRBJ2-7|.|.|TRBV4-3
CASSQEVSRITRTYEQYF
TGCGCCAGCAGCCAAGAAGTGTCGCGGATAACTAGAACCTACGAGCAGTACTTC
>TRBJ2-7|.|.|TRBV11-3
CASSLGESYEQYF
TGTGCCAGCAGCTTAGGAGAAAGCTACGAGCAGTACTTC
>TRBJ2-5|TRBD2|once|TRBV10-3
CAIKTGGQETQYF
TGTGCCATCAAGACGGGAGGGCAAGAGACCCAGTACTTC
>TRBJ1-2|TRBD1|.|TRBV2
CASSGDRGLVMGYTF
TGTGCCAGCAGTGGAGACAGGGGGTTAGTAATGGGCTACACCTTC
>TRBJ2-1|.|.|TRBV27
CASSLSWSSYNEQFF
TGTGCCAGCAGCTTAAGCTGGAGCTCCTACAATGAGCAGTTCTTC
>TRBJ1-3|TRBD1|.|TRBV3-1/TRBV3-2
CASSFFWTGSSGNTIYF
TGTGCCAGCAGCTTCTTTTGGACAGGGAGCTCTGGAAACACCATATATTTT
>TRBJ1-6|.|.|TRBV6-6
CASAIPGNSPLHF
TGTGCCAGCGCTATCCCCGGGAATTCACCCCTCCACTTT
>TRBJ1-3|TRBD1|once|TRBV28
CASSSGTAGNTIYF
TGTGCCAGCAGTTCAGGGACAGCTGGAAACACCATATATTTT
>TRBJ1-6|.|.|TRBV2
CASSQGSYNSPLHF
TGTGCCAGCAGCCAGGGATCCTATAATTCACCCCTCCACTTT
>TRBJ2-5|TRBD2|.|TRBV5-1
CASSLAGGGGRLETQYF
TGCGCCAGCAGCTTGGCCGGAGGCGGGGGGCGCCTGGAGACCCAGTACTTC
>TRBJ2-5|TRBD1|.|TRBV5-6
CASSPRDRAWRETQYF
TGTGCCAGCAGCCCGAGGGACAGGGCGTGGAGAGAGACCCAGTACTTC
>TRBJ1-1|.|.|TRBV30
CAWSVGAGWVDTEAFF
TGTGCCTGGAGTGTAGGGGCAGGGTGGGTTGATACTGAAGCTTTCTTT
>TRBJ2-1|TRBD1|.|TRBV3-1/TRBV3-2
CASSRGTGGVYNEQFF
TGTGCCAGCAGCCGGGGGACAGGGGGCGTTTACAATGAGCAGTTCTTC
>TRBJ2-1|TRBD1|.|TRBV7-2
CASSGRGQGVYNEQFF
TGTGCCAGCAGCGGACGGGGACAGGGGGTCTACAATGAGCAGTTCTTC
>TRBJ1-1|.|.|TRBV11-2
CASSNLRGRYTEAFF
TGTGCCAGCAGCAACCTCAGGGGTAGGTACACTGAAGCTTTCTTT
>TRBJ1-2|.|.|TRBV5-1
CASSFDVRLHYGYTF
TGCGCCAGCAGCTTTGATGTCAGACTGCACTATGGCTACACCTTC
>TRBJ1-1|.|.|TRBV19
CASQLQGNTEAFF
TGTGCCAGTCAACTCCAGGGTAACACTGAAGCTTTCTTT
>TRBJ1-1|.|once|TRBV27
CASSPLGAILSEAFF
TGTGCCAGCAGTCCTCTAGGGGCGATATTGTCTGAAGCTTTCTTT
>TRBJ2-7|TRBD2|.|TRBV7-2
CASSFQRGPYEQYF
TGTGCCAGCAGCTTCCAGCGGGGGCCCTACGAGCAGTACTTC
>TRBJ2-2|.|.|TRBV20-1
CSASLQGPSNTGELFF
TGCAGTGCTAGTCTCCAGGGGCCGTCGAACACCGGGGAGCTGTTTTTT
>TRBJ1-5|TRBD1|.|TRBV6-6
CASSYLGQHNQPQHF
TGTGCCAGCAGTTACCTGGGACAGCACAATCAGCCCCAGCATTTT
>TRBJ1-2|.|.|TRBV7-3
CASSERGYGYTF
TGTGCCAGCAGCGAAAGAGGGTATGGCTACACCTTC
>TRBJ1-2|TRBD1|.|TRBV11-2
CASSGTGTYGYTF
TGTGCCAGCAGCGGGACAGGGACCTATGGCTACACCTTC
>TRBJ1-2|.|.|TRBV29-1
CSAPSKGEGYGYTF
TGCAGCGCCCCAAGTAAAGGTGAGGGATATGGCTACACCTTC
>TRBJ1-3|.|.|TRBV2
CASHMGGFSGNTIYF
TGTGCCAGCCATATGGGGGGGTTTTCTGGAAACACCATATATTTT
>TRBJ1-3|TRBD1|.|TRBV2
CASSGTGGSGNTIYF
TGTGCCAGCAGTGGGACAGGGGGATCGGGAAACACCATATATTTT
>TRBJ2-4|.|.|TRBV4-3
CASSLDRFGKNIQYF
TGCGCCAGCAGCCTCGACAGGTTTGGCAAAAACATTCAGTACTTC
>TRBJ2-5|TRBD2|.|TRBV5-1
CASSSRTSGDETQYF
TGCGCCAGCAGCTCCCGGACTAGCGGGGATGAGACCCAGTACTTC
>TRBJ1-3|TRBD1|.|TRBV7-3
CASSLNGQGALSGNTIYF
TGTGCCAGCAGCTTAAATGGACAGGGGGCCCTCTCTGGAAACACCATATATTTT
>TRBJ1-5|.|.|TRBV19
CASRKDSLVAPQHF
TGTGCCAGTAGGAAGGACTCGTTAGTCGCGCCCCAGCATTTT
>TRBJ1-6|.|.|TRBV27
CASTGGQGHSPLHF
TGTGCCAGCACGGGGGGGCAGGGGCATTCACCCCTCCACTTT
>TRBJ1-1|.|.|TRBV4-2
CASSQAGERDTEAFF
TGTGCCAGCAGCCAAGCGGGGGAGAGGGACACTGAAGCTTTCTTT
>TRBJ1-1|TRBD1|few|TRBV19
CASSIGTGFPEAFF
TGTGCCAGTAGTATAGGGACAGGGTTCCCTGAAGCTTTCTTT
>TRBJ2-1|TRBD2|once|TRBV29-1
CSVTPRAGAVNEQFF
TGCAGCGTTACCCCCCGAGCGGGAGCTGTCAATGAGCAGTTCTTC
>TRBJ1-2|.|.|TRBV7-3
CASSQTGEDYGYTF
TGTGCCAGCAGCCAGACGGGGGAGGACTATGGCTACACCTTC
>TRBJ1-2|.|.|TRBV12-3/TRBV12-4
CASSFSGVGYTF
TGTGCCAGCAGTTTTTCCGGGGTGGGCTACACCTTC
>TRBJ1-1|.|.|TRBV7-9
CASSLSFTEAFF
TGTGCCAGCAGCCTGAGTTTCACTGAAGCTTTCTTT
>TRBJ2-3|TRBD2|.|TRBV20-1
CSASSPSGRTDTQYF
TGCAGTGCTAGTTCTCCTAGCGGGAGGACAGATACGCAGTATTTT
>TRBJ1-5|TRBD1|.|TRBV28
CATKQQGGGNQPQHF
TGTGCCACCAAACAACAGGGGGGCGGCAATCAGCCCCAGCATTTT
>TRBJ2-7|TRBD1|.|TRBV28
CASRERQGPSYEQYF
TGTGCCAGCAGAGAACGACAGGGACCGTCCTACGAGCAGTACTTC
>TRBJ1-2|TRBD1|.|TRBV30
CAWSSSGDSGGYTF
TGTGCCTGGTCCTCGTCCGGGGACAGCGGGGGCTACACCTTC
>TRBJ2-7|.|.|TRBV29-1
CSVAGYGEQYF
TGCAGCGTTGCAGGGTATGGCGAGCAGTACTTC
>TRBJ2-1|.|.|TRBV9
CASSVLVAGTAYNEQFF
TGTGCCAGCAGCGTACTGGTGGCGGGGACCGCCTACAATGAGCAGTTCTTC
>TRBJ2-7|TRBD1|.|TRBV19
CASSSDRKTYF
TGTGCCAGTAGTTCGGACAGGAAGACTTACTTC
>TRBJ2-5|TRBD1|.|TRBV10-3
CAISEDRVRETQYF
TGTGCCATCAGTGAGGACAGGGTCAGAGAGACCCAGTACTTC
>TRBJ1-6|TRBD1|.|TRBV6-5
CASRWDRASSPLHF
TGTGCCAGCAGGTGGGACAGGGCGAGTTCACCCCTCCACTTT
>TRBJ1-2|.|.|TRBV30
CAWSVAEGYGYTF
TGTGCCTGGAGTGTAGCGGAGGGGTATGGCTACACCTTC
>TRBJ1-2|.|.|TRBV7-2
CASSLAGRVGRYGYTF
TGTGCCAGCAGCTTAGCCGGGAGGGTCGGACGCTATGGCTACACCTTC
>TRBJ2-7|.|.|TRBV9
CASSVGGGGEQYF
TGTGCCAGCAGCGTAGGCGGAGGAGGCGAGCAGTACTTC